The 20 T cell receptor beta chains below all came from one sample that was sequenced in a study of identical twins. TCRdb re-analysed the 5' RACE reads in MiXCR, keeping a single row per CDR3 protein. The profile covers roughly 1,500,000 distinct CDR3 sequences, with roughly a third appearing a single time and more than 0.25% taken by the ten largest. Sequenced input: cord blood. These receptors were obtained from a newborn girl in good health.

The CDR3 is CASSLSLGGHSEQYF. CDR3 nucleotide sequence: TGTGCCAGCAGTTTATCTCTCGGGGGCCATAGCGAGCAGTACTTC. The rearrangement joins TRBV27 to TRBJ2-7; D might be TRBD1 or TRBD2, each matching 6 bases. V was trimmed by 0 bases and J by 6 bases, leaving 15 bases between them. CDR3 size: 15 residues. CDR1 is MNHEY and CDR2 is SMNVEV in the germline V gene (reference sequence).

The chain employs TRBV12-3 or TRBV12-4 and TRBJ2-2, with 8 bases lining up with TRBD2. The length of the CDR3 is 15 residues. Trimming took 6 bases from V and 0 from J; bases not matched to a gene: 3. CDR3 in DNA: TGTGCCAGCAGACCGGGAGGGCCGAACACCGGGGAGCTGTTTTTT. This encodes CASRPGGPNTGELFF.

The CDR3 bases are TGTGCCAGCAGTTTTTTGGCTAGCTCCTACAATGAGCAGTTCTTC. Translation: CASSFLASSYNEQFF. This chain uses TRBV28 with TRBJ2-1, with D hard to call. CDR1 and CDR2 from the germline V gene are MDHEN and SYDVKM. CDR3 length equals 15 residues. Trimming cost V 3 bases and J 0 bases, with 9 bases left between them.

CDR3 amino acids: CASSPRQRGGANTQYF. In nucleotides, the CDR3 is TGTGCCAGCAGCCCCCGCCAGCGGGGGGGTGCAAATACGCAGTATTTT. The rearrangement uses TRBV7-2 and TRBJ2-3; TRBD2 aligns across 10 bases. From germline, CDR1 is SGHTA and CDR2 FQGNSA. CDR3 length equals 16 residues. Losses at the gene ends were 5 bases for V and 7 bases for J; bases not matched to a gene: 12.

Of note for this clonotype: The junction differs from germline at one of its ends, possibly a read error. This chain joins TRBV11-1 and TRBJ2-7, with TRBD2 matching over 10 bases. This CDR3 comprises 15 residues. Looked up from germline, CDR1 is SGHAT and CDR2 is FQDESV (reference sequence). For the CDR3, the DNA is TGTGCCAGCAGCCTAGCGGGGGCGCTCTCCTACGAGCAGTACTTC. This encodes CASSLAGALSYEQYF.

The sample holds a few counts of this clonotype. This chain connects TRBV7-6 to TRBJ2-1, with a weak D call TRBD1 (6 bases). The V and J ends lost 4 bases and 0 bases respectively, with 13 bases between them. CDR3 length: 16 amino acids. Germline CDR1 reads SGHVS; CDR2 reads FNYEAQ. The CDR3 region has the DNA TGTGCCAGCAGCTCGTTCACAGGGAGCTCCTACAATGAGCAGTTCTTC. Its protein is CASSSFTGSSYNEQFF.

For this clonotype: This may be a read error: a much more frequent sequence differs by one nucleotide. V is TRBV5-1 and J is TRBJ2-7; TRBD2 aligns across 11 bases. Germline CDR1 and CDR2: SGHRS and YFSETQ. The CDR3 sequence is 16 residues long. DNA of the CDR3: TGCGCCAGCAGCTTGGGACTAGCGGGACCTTCCTACGAGCAGCACTTC. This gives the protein CASSLGLAGPSYEQHF.

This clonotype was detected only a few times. The CDR3 region has the DNA TGTGCCAGCAGCTTCGTCAGGACTGGGGCCAACGTCCTGACTTTC. This codes for CASSFVRTGANVLTF. V is TRBV5-6 and J is TRBJ2-6; D is undetermined. CDR1 SGHDT and CDR2 YYEEEE come from the germline V gene. This CDR3 is built from 15 residues. The V gene lost 2 bases and the J gene lost 2 bases, with 8 bases spanning the gap.

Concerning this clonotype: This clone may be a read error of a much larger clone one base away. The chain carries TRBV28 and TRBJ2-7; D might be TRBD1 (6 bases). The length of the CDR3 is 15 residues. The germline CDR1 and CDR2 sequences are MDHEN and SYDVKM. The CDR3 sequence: CASSPAGTLSCEQYF. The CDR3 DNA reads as TGTGCCAGCAGCCCAGCCGGGACACTCTCCTGCGAGCAGTACTTC.

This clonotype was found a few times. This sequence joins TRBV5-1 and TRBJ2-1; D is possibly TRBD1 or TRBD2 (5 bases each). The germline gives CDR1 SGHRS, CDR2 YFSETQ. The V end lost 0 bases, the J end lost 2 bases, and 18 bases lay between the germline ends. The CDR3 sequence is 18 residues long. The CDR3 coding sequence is TGCGCCAGCAGCTTGGCCGTTGACGGGACCTCCGCCTACAATGAGCAGTTCTTC. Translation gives CASSLAVDGTSAYNEQFF. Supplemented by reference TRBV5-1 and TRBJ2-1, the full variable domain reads KAGVTQTPRYLIKTRGQQVTLSCSPISGHRSVSWYQQTPGQGLQFLFEYFSETQRNKGNFPGRFSGRQFSNSRSEMNVSTLELGDSALYLCASSLAVDGTSAYNEQFFGPGTRLTVL.

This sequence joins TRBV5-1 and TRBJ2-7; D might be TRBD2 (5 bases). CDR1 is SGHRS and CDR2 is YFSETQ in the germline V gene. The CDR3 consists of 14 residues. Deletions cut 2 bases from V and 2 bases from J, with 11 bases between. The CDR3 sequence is CASSFAGPPYEQYF. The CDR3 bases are TGCGCCAGCAGCTTCGCGGGCCCTCCCTACGAGCAGTACTTC.

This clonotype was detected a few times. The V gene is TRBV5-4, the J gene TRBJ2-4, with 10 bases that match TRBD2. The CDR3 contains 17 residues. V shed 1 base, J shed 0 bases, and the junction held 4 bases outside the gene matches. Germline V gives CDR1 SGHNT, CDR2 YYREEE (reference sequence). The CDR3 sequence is CASSLQTSGLAKNIQYF. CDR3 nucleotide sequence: TGTGCCAGCAGCTTGCAGACTAGCGGGTTAGCCAAAAACATTCAGTACTTC.

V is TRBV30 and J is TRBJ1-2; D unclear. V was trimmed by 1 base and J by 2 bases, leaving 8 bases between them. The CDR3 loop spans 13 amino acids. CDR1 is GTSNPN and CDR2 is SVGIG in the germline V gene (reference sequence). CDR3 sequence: CAWSEAGNYGYTF. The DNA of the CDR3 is TGTGCCTGGAGTGAGGCAGGAAACTATGGCTACACCTTC.

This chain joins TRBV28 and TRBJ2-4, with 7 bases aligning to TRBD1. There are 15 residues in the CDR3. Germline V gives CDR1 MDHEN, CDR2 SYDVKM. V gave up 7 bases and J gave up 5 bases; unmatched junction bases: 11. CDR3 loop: CASKPDAGTENIQYF. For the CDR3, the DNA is TGTGCCAGCAAGCCCGATGCCGGGACAGAAAACATTCAGTACTTC.

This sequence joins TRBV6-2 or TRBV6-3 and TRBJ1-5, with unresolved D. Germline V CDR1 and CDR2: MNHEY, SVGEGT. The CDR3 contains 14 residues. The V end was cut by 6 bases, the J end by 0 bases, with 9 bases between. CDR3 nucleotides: TGTGCCAGCAGCAAACAGATTAGCAATCAGCCCCAGCATTTT. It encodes CASSKQISNQPQHF.

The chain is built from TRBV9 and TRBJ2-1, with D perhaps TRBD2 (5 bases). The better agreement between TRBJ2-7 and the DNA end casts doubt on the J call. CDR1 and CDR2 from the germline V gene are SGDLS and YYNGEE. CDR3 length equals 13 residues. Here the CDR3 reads CASSVGAGNEQYF. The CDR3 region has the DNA TGTGCCAGCAGCGTAGGGGCGGGCAATGAGCAGTACTTC.

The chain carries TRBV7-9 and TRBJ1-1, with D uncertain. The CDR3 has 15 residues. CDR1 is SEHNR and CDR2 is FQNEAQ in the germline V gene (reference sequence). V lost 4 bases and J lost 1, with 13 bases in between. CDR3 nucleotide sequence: TGTGCCAGCAGCTCCACCATTCCTGAGAACACTGAAGCTTTCTTT. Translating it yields CASSSTIPENTEAFF.

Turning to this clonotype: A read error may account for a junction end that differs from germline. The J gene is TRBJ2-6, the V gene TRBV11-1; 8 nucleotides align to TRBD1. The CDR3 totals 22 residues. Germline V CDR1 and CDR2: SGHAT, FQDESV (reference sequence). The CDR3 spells CASDPLRIGAVAGGSRANVLTF. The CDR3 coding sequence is TGTGCCAGCGATCCCTTAAGGATCGGAGCGGTGGCAGGGGGCTCTAGGGCCAACGTCCTGACTTTC.

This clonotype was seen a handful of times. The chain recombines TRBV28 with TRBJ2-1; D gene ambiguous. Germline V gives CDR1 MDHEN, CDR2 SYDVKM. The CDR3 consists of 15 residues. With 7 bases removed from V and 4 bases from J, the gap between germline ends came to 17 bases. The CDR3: CASISSTDKYNEQFF. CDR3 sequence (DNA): TGTGCCAGCATTTCGAGTACAGATAAATACAATGAGCAGTTCTTC.

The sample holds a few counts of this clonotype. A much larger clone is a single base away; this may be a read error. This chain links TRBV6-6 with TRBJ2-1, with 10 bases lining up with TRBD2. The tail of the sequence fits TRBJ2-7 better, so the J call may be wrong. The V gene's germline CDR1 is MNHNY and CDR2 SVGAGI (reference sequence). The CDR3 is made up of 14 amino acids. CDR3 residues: CASSSSGSFNEQYF. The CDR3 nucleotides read TGTGCCAGCAGTTCTAGCGGGAGCTTCAATGAGCAGTACTTC.